The source of this T cell receptor beta chain is a study of blood T cell repertoires in COVID-19. In the study overall: Sites in the United States, Italy and Spain provided acute and convalescent COVID-19 samples. In each case, the material was cDNA or gDNA derived from T cells, B-cell-depleted T cells, or PBMCs.

In the original workflow: Counts of nucleated cells, estimated from reference gene primer amplification, were obtained. Measured with immunoSEQ multiplex PCR; TCRdb has only the in-frame clones, and not every one. The DNA gave D and trimming, while V, J and clone size come from that table. The top ten hold approximately 9.6% of the sample, which has 97,000 or so clones, around 73% seen once. Sample: peripheral blood. This clonotype was obtained from a man in his fifties or sixties with active or convalescent COVID-19.

The CDR3 DNA is TGTGCCAGCAGCTTAGCGAGGGCAGATAATTCACCCCTCCACTTT. Protein: CASSLARADNSPLHF. The V and J genes are TRBV7-2 and TRBJ1-6; D unresolved. Germline values: CDR1 SGHTA, CDR2 FQGNSA. This CDR3 comprises 15 residues. V shed 0 bases and J shed 5 bases, with 8 bases lying between them.